Listed below are T cell receptor beta chains from one sample, sequenced in a study of blood T cell repertoires in COVID-19. Only in-frame clones appear in the TCRdb table, and some are missing; sequencing was by immunoSEQ multiplex PCR. The sample has a few hundred thousand clones, approximately 92% seen once; the top ten hold around 18%. Sample: PBMCs or T cells enriched from blood (not recorded which). These receptors all stem from a woman aged 25-40 years who had recovered from COVID-19. Each CDR3 is given with its conserved first and last residue. Fields, in order: clone size, D gene, CDR3 length, V gene, J gene, CDR3 DNA, CDR3 protein. D genes are given only for firm matches. The listing skips clone size in some rows; elsewhere it reads once, few, many or a size class.

size: .
D: .
length: 13
V: TRBV3-1/TRBV3-2
J: TRBJ1-1
DNA: TGTGCCAGCAGCCAAGATGGTGTACACGAAGCTTTCTTT
CDR3: CASSQDGVHEAFF

size: .
D: .
length: 12
V: TRBV5-1
J: TRBJ2-3
DNA: TGCGCCAGCAGCTTGGATGCAGGTACGCAGTATTTT
CDR3: CASSLDAGTQYF

size: .
D: TRBD1
length: 15
V: TRBV28
J: TRBJ1-5
DNA: TGTGCCAGCAGTGATAACAGGGGGCCGGATCAGCCCCAGCATTTT
CDR3: CASSDNRGPDQPQHF

size: .
D: TRBD1
length: 16
V: TRBV4-2
J: TRBJ1-2
DNA: TGTGCCAGCAGCCCTACCACAGGGGTTCTCGACTATGGCTACACCTTC
CDR3: CASSPTTGVLDYGYTF

size: .
D: .
length: 15
V: TRBV10-1
J: TRBJ1-4
DNA: TGCGCCAGCACACTAGAAGGACGGGTTAAGGAAAAACTGTTTTTT
CDR3: CASTLEGRVKEKLFF

size: .
D: TRBD1
length: 15
V: TRBV15
J: TRBJ1-2
DNA: TGTGCCACCAGCAGTCCCGGGACAGGGCCCCATGGCTACACCTTC
CDR3: CATSSPGTGPHGYTF

size: .
D: .
length: 16
V: TRBV6-1
J: TRBJ1-2
DNA: TGTGCCAGCAGTGAAGCTGGTACCAGGGGCATCTATGGCTACACCTTC
CDR3: CASSEAGTRGIYGYTF

size: .
D: TRBD1
length: 16
V: TRBV7-2
J: TRBJ1-6
DNA: TGTGCCAGCAGCCCACGGCGACAGGGGACGAATTCACCCCTCCACTTT
CDR3: CASSPRRQGTNSPLHF

size: .
D: TRBD2
length: 15
V: TRBV5-4
J: TRBJ2-3
DNA: TGTGCCAGCAGCTCTAGCGGGAGATGGGCAGATACGCAGTATTTT
CDR3: CASSSSGRWADTQYF

size: once
D: .
length: 14
V: TRBV5-4
J: TRBJ2-3
DNA: TGTGCCAGCAGCTTCGAGGGAGTGGCAGATACGCAGTATTTT
CDR3: CASSFEGVADTQYF

size: .
D: .
length: 14
V: TRBV7-9
J: TRBJ2-7
DNA: TGTGCCAGCAGCTTAGGGACAGTGAATGTCGAGCAGTACTTC
CDR3: CASSLGTVNVEQYF

size: .
D: .
length: 15
V: TRBV29-1
J: TRBJ2-6
DNA: TGCAGCGTTGGGGCAGGGCAGTCCGGGGCCAACGTCCTGACTTTC
CDR3: CSVGAGQSGANVLTF

size: .
D: TRBD1
length: 14
V: TRBV13
J: TRBJ1-2
DNA: TGTGCCAGCAGCTCCGGACAGGGTATTTATGGCTACACCTTC
CDR3: CASSSGQGIYGYTF

size: .
D: .
length: 12
V: TRBV28
J: TRBJ1-2
DNA: TGTGCCAGCCGACAGTTAGGGGGTGGCTACACCTTC
CDR3: CASRQLGGGYTF

size: .
D: .
length: 15
V: TRBV5-4
J: TRBJ2-7
DNA: TGTGCCAGCAGCTACCCGGCGGGCGCGACCTACGAGCAGTACTTC
CDR3: CASSYPAGATYEQYF

size: .
D: .
length: 14
V: TRBV28
J: TRBJ1-5
DNA: TGTGCCAGCAGATCCGGGGGGATAAATCAGCCCCAGCATTTT
CDR3: CASRSGGINQPQHF

size: .
D: .
length: 14
V: TRBV7-2
J: TRBJ1-5
DNA: TGTGCCAGCAGCTTGGGGCAGGGCGGTCAGCCCCAGCATTTT
CDR3: CASSLGQGGQPQHF

size: .
D: .
length: 12
V: TRBV7-9
J: TRBJ2-1
DNA: TGTGCCAGCAGCCCCAGGGTCGATGAGCAGTTCTTC
CDR3: CASSPRVDEQFF

size: few
D: .
length: 14
V: TRBV7-2
J: TRBJ2-7
DNA: TGTGCCAGCAGCCCCCGGGGTGGCTCCTACGAGCAGTACTTC
CDR3: CASSPRGGSYEQYF

size: .
D: .
length: 15
V: TRBV4-3
J: TRBJ2-7
DNA: TGCGCCAGCAGCCTCGGAGGTGGCGGGATCTACGAGCAGTACTTC
CDR3: CASSLGGGGIYEQYF

size: .
D: .
length: 16
V: TRBV9
J: TRBJ2-3
DNA: TGTGCCAGCAGCGTAGTGGCGGCAACTAGCACAGATACGCAGTATTTT
CDR3: CASSVVAATSTDTQYF

size: .
D: .
length: 14
V: TRBV4-2
J: TRBJ1-1
DNA: TGTGCCAGCAGCCAAGCCGCGGAAAACACTGAAGCTTTCTTT
CDR3: CASSQAAENTEAFF

size: .
D: .
length: 13
V: TRBV5-4
J: TRBJ1-1
DNA: TGTGCCAGCAGCTTGGTGGGGGGGAATGAAGCTTTCTTT
CDR3: CASSLVGGNEAFF

size: .
D: TRBD1
length: 13
V: TRBV19
J: TRBJ1-6
DNA: TGTGCCTGCCAGGGGGCCGATAATTCACCCCTCCACTTT
CDR3: CACQGADNSPLHF

size: .
D: TRBD1
length: 15
V: TRBV28
J: TRBJ1-1
DNA: TGTGCCAGCAGTCCTGGGACAGGAATGAGCACTGAAGCTTTCTTT
CDR3: CASSPGTGMSTEAFF

size: .
D: TRBD2
length: 18
V: TRBV11-3
J: TRBJ2-1
DNA: TGTGCCAGCAGCTTACCACCTCGGGGCGGGGGGGCCTTGAATGAGCAGTTCTTC
CDR3: CASSLPPRGGGALNEQFF

size: once
D: .
length: 12
V: TRBV5-1
J: TRBJ2-2
DNA: TGCGCCAGCAGCTCCTACACCGGGGAGCTGTTTTTT
CDR3: CASSSYTGELFF

size: once
D: TRBD1
length: 12
V: TRBV7-9
J: TRBJ1-5
DNA: TGTGCCAGCAGCTTATATGAGGGGGCGAAGCATTTT
CDR3: CASSLYEGAKHF

size: .
D: TRBD2
length: 15
V: TRBV4-3
J: TRBJ2-7
DNA: TGCGCCAGCAGCCAAGTACTAGCGGGGGGCTACGAGCAGTACTTC
CDR3: CASSQVLAGGYEQYF

size: .
D: TRBD2
length: 17
V: TRBV24-1
J: TRBJ2-1
DNA: TGTGCCACCAGTGATTGGGGACGGACTAGCGGGAGATCGGAGCAGTTCTTC
CDR3: CATSDWGRTSGRSEQFF

size: .
D: .
length: 11
V: TRBV11-2
J: TRBJ2-7
DNA: TGTGCCAGCAGCTCCCTTTACGAGCAGTACTTC
CDR3: CASSSLYEQYF

size: once
D: TRBD1
length: 17
V: TRBV9
J: TRBJ2-3
DNA: TGTGCCAGCAGCGCTCAAATTAGGACAGGGGCCACAGATACGCAGTATTTT
CDR3: CASSAQIRTGATDTQYF

size: .
D: .
length: 13
V: TRBV28
J: TRBJ2-5
DNA: TGTGCCAGCAGTTTCGTTGGAGGGGAGACCCAGTACTTC
CDR3: CASSFVGGETQYF

size: .
D: TRBD1
length: 15
V: TRBV10-2
J: TRBJ1-5
DNA: TGCGCCAGCAAGGATTCGGACAGGGTCAATCAGCCCCAGCATTTT
CDR3: CASKDSDRVNQPQHF

size: .
D: .
length: 16
V: TRBV10-3
J: TRBJ2-2
DNA: TGTGCCATCAGCAAAACCGGGACACCTAACACCGGGGAGCTGTTTTTT
CDR3: CAISKTGTPNTGELFF

size: .
D: TRBD1
length: 15
V: TRBV25-1
J: TRBJ1-2
DNA: TGTGCCAGCAGTGGTACAGGGGGGCGGAGGGATGGCTACACCTTC
CDR3: CASSGTGGRRDGYTF

size: .
D: .
length: 13
V: TRBV28
J: TRBJ2-5
DNA: TGTGCCAGCACCTGGGGGCACCAAGAGACCCAGTACTTC
CDR3: CASTWGHQETQYF

size: .
D: TRBD1
length: 14
V: TRBV2
J: TRBJ1-6
DNA: TGTGCCAGCAGGAAAGGACAGGGGAATTCACCCCTCCACTTT
CDR3: CASRKGQGNSPLHF

size: .
D: TRBD1
length: 16
V: TRBV7-9
J: TRBJ1-4
DNA: TGTGCCAGCAGCTTTGGCACCGACAGGGGGCGGGAAAAACTGTTTTTT
CDR3: CASSFGTDRGREKLFF

size: few
D: .
length: 14
V: TRBV27
J: TRBJ1-5
DNA: TGTGCCAGCAGTTCCAGTCTAGCATATCAGCCCCAGCATTTT
CDR3: CASSSSLAYQPQHF

size: .
D: .
length: 14
V: TRBV18
J: TRBJ2-3
DNA: TGTGCCAGCTCACGTCCAGGGGAGACAGATACGCAGTATTTT
CDR3: CASSRPGETDTQYF

size: .
D: .
length: 13
V: TRBV9
J: TRBJ1-1
DNA: TGTGCCAGCAGCGTGAGGGGAGGCACTGAAGCTTTCTTT
CDR3: CASSVRGGTEAFF

size: .
D: .
length: 17
V: TRBV6-2/TRBV6-3
J: TRBJ1-1
DNA: TGTGCCAGCAGTTACTCGGGTAATACAGGGAGTAACACTGAAGCTTTCTTT
CDR3: CASSYSGNTGSNTEAFF

size: .
D: .
length: 17
V: TRBV4-2
J: TRBJ2-2
DNA: TGTGCCAGCAGCCAAGCCTTGGGCAAAACGAACACCGGGGAGCTGTTTTTT
CDR3: CASSQALGKTNTGELFF

size: few
D: TRBD1
length: 15
V: TRBV4-2
J: TRBJ1-6
DNA: TGTGCCAGCAGCCAAGAAGCCAGGGGGGATTCACCCCTCCACTTT
CDR3: CASSQEARGDSPLHF

size: .
D: .
length: 12
V: TRBV5-5
J: TRBJ1-1
DNA: TGTGCCAGCAGCTTGTTTGCAGGGGAAGCTTTCTTT
CDR3: CASSLFAGEAFF

size: .
D: TRBD1
length: 14
V: TRBV2
J: TRBJ1-1
DNA: TGTGCCAGCAGTGTACCAGGGGGCATCACTGAAGCTTTCTTT
CDR3: CASSVPGGITEAFF

size: .
D: .
length: 17
V: TRBV6-6
J: TRBJ2-2
DNA: TGTGCCAGCAGTCCCCAGACCGGGGGAACGAACACCGGGGAGCTGTTTTTT
CDR3: CASSPQTGGTNTGELFF

size: .
D: .
length: 15
V: TRBV5-6
J: TRBJ1-1
DNA: TGTGCCAGCAGCTTCCCGGGTCACCTGAAAACTGAAGCTTTCTTT
CDR3: CASSFPGHLKTEAFF

size: .
D: .
length: 14
V: TRBV5-4
J: TRBJ2-5
DNA: TGTGCCAGCAGCTTCGTGGCAGGGGAAGAGACCCAGTACTTC
CDR3: CASSFVAGEETQYF

size: .
D: TRBD1
length: 15
V: TRBV6-5
J: TRBJ1-1
DNA: TGTGCCAGCAGTTCGGGCCGACAGGGGGGCACTGAAGCTTTCTTT
CDR3: CASSSGRQGGTEAFF

size: .
D: TRBD1
length: 15
V: TRBV11-3
J: TRBJ2-7
DNA: TGTGCCAGCAGCCTCCCCGGGACAGGGGAAGGCGAGCAGTACTTC
CDR3: CASSLPGTGEGEQYF